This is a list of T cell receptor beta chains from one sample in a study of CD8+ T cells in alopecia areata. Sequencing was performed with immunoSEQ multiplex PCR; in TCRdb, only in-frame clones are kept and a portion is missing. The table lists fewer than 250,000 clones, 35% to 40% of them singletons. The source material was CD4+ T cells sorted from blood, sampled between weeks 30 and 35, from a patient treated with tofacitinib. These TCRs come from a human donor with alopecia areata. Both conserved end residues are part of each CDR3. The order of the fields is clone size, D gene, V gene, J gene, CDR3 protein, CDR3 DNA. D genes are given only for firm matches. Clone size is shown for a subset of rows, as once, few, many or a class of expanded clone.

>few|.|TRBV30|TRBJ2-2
CAWSVTGVGTGELFF
TGTGCCTGGAGTGTGACGGGAGTAGGGACCGGGGAGCTGTTTTTT
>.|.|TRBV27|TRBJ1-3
CASRERIQGNTIYF
TGTGCCAGCAGAGAAAGGATTCAGGGAAACACCATATATTTT
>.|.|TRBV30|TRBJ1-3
CASITGSGNTIYF
TGTGCCTCGATTACCGGGTCCGGAAACACCATATATTTT
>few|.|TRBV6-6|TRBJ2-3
CASSYSRGAGDTQYF
TGTGCCAGCAGTTACTCGAGGGGGGCCGGTGATACGCAGTATTTT
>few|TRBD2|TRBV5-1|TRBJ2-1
CASSLGPGLAGASEQFF
TGCGCCAGCAGCTTGGGACCGGGACTAGCGGGAGCCAGCGAGCAGTTCTTC
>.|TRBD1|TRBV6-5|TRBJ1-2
CASSYSRGGNYGYTF
TGTGCCAGCAGTTACTCTCGAGGGGGCAACTATGGCTACACCTTC
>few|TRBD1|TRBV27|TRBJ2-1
CASMSQGAGNEQFF
TGTGCCAGCATGTCCCAGGGGGCGGGCAATGAGCAGTTCTTC
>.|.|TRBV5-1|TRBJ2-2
CASSWERNTGELFF
TGTGCCAGCAGCTGGGAACGGAACACCGGGGAGCTGTTTTTT
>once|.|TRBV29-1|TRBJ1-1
CSGQRVNTEAFF
TGCAGCGGGCAGAGAGTGAACACTGAAGCTTTCTTT
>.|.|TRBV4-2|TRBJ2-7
CASSQVGTYEQYF
TGTGCCAGCAGCCAGGTCGGAACTTACGAGCAGTACTTC
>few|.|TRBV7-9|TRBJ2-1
CASRGSGVNEQFF
TGTGCCAGCAGGGGGTCAGGGGTCAATGAGCAGTTCTTC
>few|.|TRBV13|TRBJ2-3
CASSFRSGTFTDTQYF
TGTGCCAGCAGCTTTCGCTCCGGGACATTCACAGATACGCAGTATTTT
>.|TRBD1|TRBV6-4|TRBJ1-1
CASSDSQTGRAFF
TGTGCCAGCAGTGACTCACAGACAGGGCGAGCTTTCTTT
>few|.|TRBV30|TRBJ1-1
CAWSVPGRGPFDTEAFF
TGTGCCTGGAGTGTACCGGGCAGGGGCCCTTTCGACACTGAAGCTTTCTTT
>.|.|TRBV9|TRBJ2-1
CASSVADGEQFF
TGTGCCAGCAGCGTAGCGGATGGTGAGCAGTTCTTC
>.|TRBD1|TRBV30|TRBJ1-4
CAWRQAGGRMGKLFF
TGTGCCTGGAGGCAGGCAGGGGGCAGAATGGGAAAACTGTTTTTT
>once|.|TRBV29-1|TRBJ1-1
CSVSGVTEAFF
TGCAGCGTCTCAGGGGTTACTGAAGCTTTCTTT
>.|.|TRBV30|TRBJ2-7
CAWSGGGGYEQYF
TGTGCCTGGAGTGGAGGTGGAGGTTACGAGCAGTACTTC
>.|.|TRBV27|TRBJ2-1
CASSFSARLSSYNEQFF
TGTGCCAGCAGTTTTTCAGCCCGGTTGAGCTCCTACAATGAGCAGTTCTTC
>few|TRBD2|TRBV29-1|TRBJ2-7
CSVGGGFQEQYF
TGCAGCGTTGGCGGGGGATTTCAGGAGCAGTACTTC
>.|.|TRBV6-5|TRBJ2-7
CASSLEGRAYEQYF
TGTGCCAGCAGTTTAGAAGGCAGGGCCTACGAGCAGTACTTC
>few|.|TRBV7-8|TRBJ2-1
CASSHYQGSGNEQFF
TGTGCCAGCAGCCATTACCAGGGGAGTGGAAATGAGCAGTTCTTC
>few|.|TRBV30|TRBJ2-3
CAWADGFEQSDTQYF
TGTGCCTGGGCCGACGGGTTCGAACAATCAGATACGCAGTATTTT
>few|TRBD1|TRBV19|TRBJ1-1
CASRTIYRGSVNTEAFF
TGTGCCAGTAGGACAATATACAGGGGATCCGTGAACACTGAAGCTTTCTTT
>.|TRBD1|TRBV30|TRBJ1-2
CAWGRTGDVSNYGYTF
TGTGCCTGGGGAAGGACAGGGGACGTCTCGAACTATGGCTACACCTTC
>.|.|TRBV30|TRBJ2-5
CAWKAGKETQYF
TGTGCCTGGAAGGCGGGGAAAGAGACCCAGTACTTC
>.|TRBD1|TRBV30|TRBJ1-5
CAWSGDSRQPQHF
TGTGCCTGGAGTGGGGACAGCAGGCAGCCCCAGCATTTT
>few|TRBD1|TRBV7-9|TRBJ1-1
CASSLGTGNMNTEAFF
TGTGCCAGCAGCTTAGGGACAGGGAACATGAACACTGAAGCTTTCTTT
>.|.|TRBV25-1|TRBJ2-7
CASSEWQGLPYEQYF
TGTGCCAGCAGTGAATGGCAGGGGCTTCCCTACGAGCAGTACTTC
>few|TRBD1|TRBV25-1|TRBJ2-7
CASRPGQGSGYEQYF
TGTGCCTCAAGACCGGGACAGGGGTCCGGCTACGAGCAGTACTTC
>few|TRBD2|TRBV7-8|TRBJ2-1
CASSRTLAVSYNEQFF
TGTGCCAGCAGCCGGACCCTAGCGGTTTCCTACAATGAGCAGTTCTTC